This T cell receptor beta chain was recovered during a study of OX40 agonist ivuxolimab in advanced cancers. This CDR3 spans 15 amino acids. CDR1 is SGHAT, CDR2 FQNNGV, per germline. With 5 bases clipped from V and 3 bases from J, the junction kept 6 bases outside the gene matches. Profiling relied on immunoSEQ multiplex PCR, and the TCRdb table lists in-frame clones only, not all of them. The sample consists of tens of thousands of clones, around 93% of them appearing once. The chain joins TRBV11-2 to TRBJ1-3; 8 bases map to TRBD1. Sequenced material: CD4+ or CD8+ T cells sorted from blood, taken in a trial of the OX40 agonist ivuxolimab. The receptor's source is an adult with an advanced solid tumor such as melanoma, head and neck, liver or kidney cancer. CDR3: CASSGRGLGGNTIYF. CDR3 nucleotide sequence: TGTGCCAGCAGCGGCAGGGGGCTGGGTGGAAACACCATATATTTT.